This T cell receptor beta chain derives from a study of graft-versus-host responses after intestinal transplantation. Sequenced by immunoSEQ multiplex PCR; TCRdb stores in-frame clones only, minus some. The sample shows approximately 71,000 clones, around 92% of them seen only once. V lost 3 bases, J lost 2 bases, and 11 bases lay in between. Germline CDR1 and CDR2: LNHNV and YYDKDF (reference sequence). This CDR3 contains 15 residues. In the case of this clone: Its antigen is as yet unknown.

Points from the study as a whole: The authors found GvH clones in recipient marrow, some appearing first in ileum or blood.

J is TRBJ1-3 and V is TRBV15; a possible D gene is TRBD1 (5 bases). This sequence was found in a human donor who received an intestinal transplant. The specimen comprised unstimulated CD8+ T cells sorted from spleen or lymph node cells, sampled before intestinal transplant. CDR3 sequence: CATSSRVQTGNTIYF. Here the CDR3 DNA reads TGTGCCACCAGCAGCAGGGTACAAACTGGAAACACCATATATTTT.